This paragraph reports one T cell receptor (beta chain). Its specificity is unknown. The V end lost 3 bases, the J end lost 0 bases, and 8 bases lay between the germline ends. The germline V gene has CDR1 SGHNT and CDR2 YENEEA. The CDR3 length is 14 residues. PCR involved 60 Vbeta and 13 Jbeta primers. TCRdb's copy holds only in-frame clones and misses some; the assay was immunoSEQ multiplex PCR. The sample has about 54,000 clones. This sample stems from a study of cytomegalovirus exposure and HLA in healthy donors. Study-wide results and caveats: In a later analysis, DRB1 alleles had the most associated TCRs; HLA-C alleles the fewest.

This TCR was sampled from a woman in her thirties or forties in good health and CMV-seronegative. The material sequenced was PBMCs. J is TRBJ1-1 and V is TRBV11-3; D gene ambiguous. The CDR3 DNA reads as TGTGCCAGCAGCTTGGTACAGATGAACACTGAAGCTTTCTTT. This encodes CASSLVQMNTEAFF.